This T cell receptor (beta chain) was identified in a study of stem cell transplantation in POMP-related autoinflammatory disease. Overall study context: The study hypothesized thymoproteasome defects skew the TRB repertoire via impaired CD8+ selection.

In regard to this clone: The antigen is unknown.

Prominent immunodeficiency with autoinflammation defined PRAID. This table comes from immunoSEQ multiplex PCR, and its TCRdb copy is limited to in-frame clones, with some not included. The sample records 30,000 or so clones, roughly 88% being singletons. V dropped 6 bases and J dropped 6 bases, with 15 bases sitting between them. CDR3 length equals 13 residues. The germline V gene has CDR1 MNHEY and CDR2 SVGAGI. General study points: PRAID patients trended toward lower TRB diversity and higher clonality in all analyzed T-cell subsets.

The clonotype originates from a human donor with POMP-related autoinflammation and immune dysregulation (PRAID). Material: CD4+ T cells from PBMCs, obtained before stem cell transplantation. The genes are TRBV6-5 and TRBJ2-7; possibly TRBD2 for D (6 bases). The CDR3 nucleotides read TGTGCCAGCAGCCTACGAAGGGGAGGCGAGCAGTACTTC. It specifies CASSLRRGGEQYF.